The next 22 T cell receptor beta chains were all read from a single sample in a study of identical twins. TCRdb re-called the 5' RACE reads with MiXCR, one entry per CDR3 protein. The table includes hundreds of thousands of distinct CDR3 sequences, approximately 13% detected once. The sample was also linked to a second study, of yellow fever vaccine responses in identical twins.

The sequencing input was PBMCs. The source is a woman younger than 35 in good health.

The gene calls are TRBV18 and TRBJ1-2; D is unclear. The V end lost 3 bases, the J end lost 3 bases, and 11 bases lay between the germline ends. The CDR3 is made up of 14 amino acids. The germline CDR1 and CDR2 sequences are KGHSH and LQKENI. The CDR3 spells CASSPPHRDYGYTF. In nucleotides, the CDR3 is TGTGCCAGCTCACCCCCCCACAGAGACTATGGCTACACCTTC.

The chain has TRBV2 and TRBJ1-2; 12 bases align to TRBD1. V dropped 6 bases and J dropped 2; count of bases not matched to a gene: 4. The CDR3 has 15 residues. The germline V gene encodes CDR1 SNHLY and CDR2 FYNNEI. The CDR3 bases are TGTGCCAGCAGGACCGGGACAGGGGGCAACTATGGCTACACCTTC. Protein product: CASRTGTGGNYGYTF.

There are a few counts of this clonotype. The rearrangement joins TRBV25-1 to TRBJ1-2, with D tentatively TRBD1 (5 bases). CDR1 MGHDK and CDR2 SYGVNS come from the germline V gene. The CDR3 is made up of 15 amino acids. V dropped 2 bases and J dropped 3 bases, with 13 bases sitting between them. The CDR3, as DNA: TGTGCCAGCAGTGAAATGGGGACGACAGACTATGGCTACACCTTC. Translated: CASSEMGTTDYGYTF.

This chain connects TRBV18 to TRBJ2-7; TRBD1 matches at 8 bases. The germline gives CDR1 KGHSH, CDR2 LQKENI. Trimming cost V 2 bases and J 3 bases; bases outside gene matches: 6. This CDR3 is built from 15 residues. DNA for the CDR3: TGTGCCAGCTCACCAACAGGGGGTGCCGGCTACGAGCAGTACGTC. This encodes CASSPTGGAGYEQYV.

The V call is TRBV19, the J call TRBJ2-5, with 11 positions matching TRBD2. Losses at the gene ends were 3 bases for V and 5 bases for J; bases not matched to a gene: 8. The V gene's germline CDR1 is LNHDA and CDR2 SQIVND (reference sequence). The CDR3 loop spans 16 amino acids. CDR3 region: CASSMGTSGSWETQYF. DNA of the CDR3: TGTGCCAGTAGTATGGGTACTAGCGGGAGTTGGGAGACCCAGTACTTC.

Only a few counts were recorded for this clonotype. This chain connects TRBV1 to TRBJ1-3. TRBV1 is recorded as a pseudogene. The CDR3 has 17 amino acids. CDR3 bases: TGCACCAGCAGCCAATGCAAGGGCTTGGTCTCTGGAAACACCATATATTTT. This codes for CTSSQCKGLVSGNTIYF.

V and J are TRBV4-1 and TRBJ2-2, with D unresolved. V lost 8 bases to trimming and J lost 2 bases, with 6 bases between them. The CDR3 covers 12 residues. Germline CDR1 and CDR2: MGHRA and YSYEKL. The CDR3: CASAYNTGELFF. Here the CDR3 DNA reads TGCGCCAGCGCATACAACACCGGGGAGCTGTTTTTT.

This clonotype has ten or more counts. The CDR3 spells CASSERVAGGQNIQYF. CDR3 in DNA: TGTGCCAGCAGCGAACGAGTGGCGGGAGGCCAAAACATTCAGTACTTC. The V call is TRBV9, the J call TRBJ2-4; 8 bases fit TRBD2. This CDR3 is 16 amino acids long. Germline V CDR1 and CDR2: SGDLS, YYNGEE. V lost 3 bases and J lost 5; bases outside the gene matches: 10.

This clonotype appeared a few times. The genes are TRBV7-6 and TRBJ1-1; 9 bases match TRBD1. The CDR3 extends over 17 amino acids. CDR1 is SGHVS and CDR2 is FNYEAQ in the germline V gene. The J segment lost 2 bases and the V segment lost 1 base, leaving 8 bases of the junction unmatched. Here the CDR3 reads CASSLGGGTGTNTEAFF. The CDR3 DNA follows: TGTGCCAGCAGCTTAGGGGGAGGGACAGGGACAAACACTGAAGCTTTCTTT.

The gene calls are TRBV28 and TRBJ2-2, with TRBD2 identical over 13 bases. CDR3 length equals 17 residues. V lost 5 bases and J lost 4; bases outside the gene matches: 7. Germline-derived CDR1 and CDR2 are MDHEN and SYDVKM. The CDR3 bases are TGTGCCAGCAGTCCCGGACTAGCGGGGGCCCTCACCGGGGAGCTGTTTTTT. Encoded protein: CASSPGLAGALTGELFF.

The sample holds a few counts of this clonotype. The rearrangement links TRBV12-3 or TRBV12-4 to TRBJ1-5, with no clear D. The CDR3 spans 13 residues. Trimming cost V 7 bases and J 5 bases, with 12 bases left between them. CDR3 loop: CASTPFPDQPQHF. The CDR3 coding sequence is TGTGCCAGCACCCCTTTTCCGGATCAGCCCCAGCATTTT.

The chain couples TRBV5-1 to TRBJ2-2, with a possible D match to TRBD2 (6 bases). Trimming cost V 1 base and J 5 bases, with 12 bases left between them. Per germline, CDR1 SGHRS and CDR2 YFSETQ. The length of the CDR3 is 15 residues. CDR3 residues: CASSLRRETTGELFF. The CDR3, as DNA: TGCGCCAGCAGCTTGCGGAGGGAGACGACCGGGGAGCTGTTTTTT.

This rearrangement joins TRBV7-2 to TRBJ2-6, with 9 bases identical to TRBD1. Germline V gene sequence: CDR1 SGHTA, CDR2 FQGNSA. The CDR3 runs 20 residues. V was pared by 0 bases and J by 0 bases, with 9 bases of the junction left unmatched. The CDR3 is CASSLAEGTGTFSGANVLTF. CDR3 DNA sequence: TGTGCCAGCAGCTTAGCTGAGGGGACAGGGACGTTCTCTGGGGCCAACGTCCTGACTTTC.

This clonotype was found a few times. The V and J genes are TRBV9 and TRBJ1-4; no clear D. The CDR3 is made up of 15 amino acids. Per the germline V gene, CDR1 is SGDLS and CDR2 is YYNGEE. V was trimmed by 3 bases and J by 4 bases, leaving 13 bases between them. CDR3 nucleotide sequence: TGTGCCAGCAGCGCTACCTACACGAATAATGAAAAACTGTTTTTT. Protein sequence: CASSATYTNNEKLFF.

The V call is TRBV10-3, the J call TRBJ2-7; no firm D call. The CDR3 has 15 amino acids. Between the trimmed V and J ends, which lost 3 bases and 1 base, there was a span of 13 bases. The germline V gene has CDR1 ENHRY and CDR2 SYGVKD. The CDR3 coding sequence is TGTGCCATCAGTGATTCTGGGGTTGGGTCCTACGAGCAGTACTTC. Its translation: CAISDSGVGSYEQYF.

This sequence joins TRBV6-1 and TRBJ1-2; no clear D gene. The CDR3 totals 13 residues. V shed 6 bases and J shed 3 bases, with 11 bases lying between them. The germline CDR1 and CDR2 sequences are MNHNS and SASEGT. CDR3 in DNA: TGTGCCAGCAGGATAGACGGAGACTATGGCTACACCTTC. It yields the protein CASRIDGDYGYTF.

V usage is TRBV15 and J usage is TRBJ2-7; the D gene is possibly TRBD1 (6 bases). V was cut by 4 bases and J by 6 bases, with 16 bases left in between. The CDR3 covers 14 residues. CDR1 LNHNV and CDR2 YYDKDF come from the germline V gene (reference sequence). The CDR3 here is CATSKWIGRGEQYV. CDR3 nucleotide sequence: TGTGCCACCAGCAAGTGGATTGGCAGGGGCGAGCAGTACGTC.

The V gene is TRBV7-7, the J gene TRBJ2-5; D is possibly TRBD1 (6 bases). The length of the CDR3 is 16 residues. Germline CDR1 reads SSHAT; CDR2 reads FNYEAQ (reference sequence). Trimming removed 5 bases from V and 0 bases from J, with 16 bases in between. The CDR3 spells CASSPMGQGYQETQYF. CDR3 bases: TGTGCCAGCAGCCCCATGGGGCAGGGGTACCAAGAGACCCAGTACTTC.

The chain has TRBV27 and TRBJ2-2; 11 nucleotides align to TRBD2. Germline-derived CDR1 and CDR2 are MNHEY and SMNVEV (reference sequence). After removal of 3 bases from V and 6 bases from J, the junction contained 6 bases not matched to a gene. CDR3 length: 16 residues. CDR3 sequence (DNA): TGTGCCAGCAGTTTCCTAGCGGGAGGAGGGGCCGGGGAGCTGTTTTTT. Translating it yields CASSFLAGGGAGELFF.

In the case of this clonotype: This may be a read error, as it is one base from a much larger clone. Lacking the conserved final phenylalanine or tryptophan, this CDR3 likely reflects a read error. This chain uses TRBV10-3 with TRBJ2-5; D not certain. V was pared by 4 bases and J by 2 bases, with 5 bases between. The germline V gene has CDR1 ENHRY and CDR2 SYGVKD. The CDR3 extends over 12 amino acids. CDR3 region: CAISGLQETQYL. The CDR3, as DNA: TGTGCCATCAGTGGATTGCAAGAGACCCAGTACTTA.

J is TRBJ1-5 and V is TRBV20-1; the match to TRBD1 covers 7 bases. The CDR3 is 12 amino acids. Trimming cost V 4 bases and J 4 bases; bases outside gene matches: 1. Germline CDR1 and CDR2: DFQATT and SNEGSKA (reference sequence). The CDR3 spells CSAIQGNQPQHF. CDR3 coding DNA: TGCAGTGCTATACAGGGGAATCAGCCCCAGCATTTT.

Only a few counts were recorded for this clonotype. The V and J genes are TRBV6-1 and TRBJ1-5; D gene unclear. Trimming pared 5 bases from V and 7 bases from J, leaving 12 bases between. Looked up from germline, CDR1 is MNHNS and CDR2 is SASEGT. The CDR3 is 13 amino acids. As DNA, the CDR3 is TGTGCCAGCAGTCATTTGGGGTGGCAGCCCCAGCATTTT. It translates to CASSHLGWQPQHF.